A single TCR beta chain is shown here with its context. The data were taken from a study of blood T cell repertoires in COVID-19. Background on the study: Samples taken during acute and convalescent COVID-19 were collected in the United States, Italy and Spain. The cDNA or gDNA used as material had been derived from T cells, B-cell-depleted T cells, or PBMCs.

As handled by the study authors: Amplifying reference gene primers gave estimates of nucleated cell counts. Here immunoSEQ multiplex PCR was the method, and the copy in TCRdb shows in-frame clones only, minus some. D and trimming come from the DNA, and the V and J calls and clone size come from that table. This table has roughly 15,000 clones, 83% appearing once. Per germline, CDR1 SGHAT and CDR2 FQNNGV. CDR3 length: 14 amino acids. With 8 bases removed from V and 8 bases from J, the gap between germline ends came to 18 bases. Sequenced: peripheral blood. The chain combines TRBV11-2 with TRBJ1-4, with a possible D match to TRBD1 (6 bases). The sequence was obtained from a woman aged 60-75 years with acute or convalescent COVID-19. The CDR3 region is CASGQSFKREKLFF. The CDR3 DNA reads TGTGCCAGCGGACAGAGCTTTAAACGAGAAAAACTGTTTTTT.